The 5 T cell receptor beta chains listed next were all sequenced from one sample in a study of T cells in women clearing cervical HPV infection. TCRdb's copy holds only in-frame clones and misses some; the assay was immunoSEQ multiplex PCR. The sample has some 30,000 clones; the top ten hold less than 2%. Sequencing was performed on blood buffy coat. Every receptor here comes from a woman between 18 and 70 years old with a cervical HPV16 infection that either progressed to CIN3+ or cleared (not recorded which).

The sequenced CDR3 bases are TGTGCCATCGGGACAGGGACAGATACG. It encodes CAIGTGTDT. The CDR3 in its entirety is CAIGTGTDTQYF. The rearrangement links TRBV10-3 to TRBJ2-3; 9 positions match TRBD1. Read coverage stops 3 residues before the CDR3 terminus; the germline J gene supplies the remainder. This CDR3 spans 12 amino acids. With 8 bases clipped from V and 3 bases from J, the junction kept 0 bases outside the gene matches. The germline V gene encodes CDR1 ENHRY and CDR2 SYGVKD.

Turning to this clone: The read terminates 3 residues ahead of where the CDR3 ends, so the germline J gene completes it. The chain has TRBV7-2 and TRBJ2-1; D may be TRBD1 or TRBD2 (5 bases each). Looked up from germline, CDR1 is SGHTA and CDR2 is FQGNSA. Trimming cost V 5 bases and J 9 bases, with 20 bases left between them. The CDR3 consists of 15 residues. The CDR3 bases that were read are TGTGCCAGCAGCAGGGGAGCGCTCACACAAAGTGAG. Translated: CASSRGALTQSE. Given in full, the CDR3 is CASSRGALTQSEQFF.

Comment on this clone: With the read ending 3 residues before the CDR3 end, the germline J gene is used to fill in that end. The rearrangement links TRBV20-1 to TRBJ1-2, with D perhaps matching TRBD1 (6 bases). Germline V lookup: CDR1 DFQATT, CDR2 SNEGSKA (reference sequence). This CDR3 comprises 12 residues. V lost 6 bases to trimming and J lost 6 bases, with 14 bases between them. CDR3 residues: CSAQPGADGYTF. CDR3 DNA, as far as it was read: TGCAGTGCACAGCCAGGGGCCGATGGC.

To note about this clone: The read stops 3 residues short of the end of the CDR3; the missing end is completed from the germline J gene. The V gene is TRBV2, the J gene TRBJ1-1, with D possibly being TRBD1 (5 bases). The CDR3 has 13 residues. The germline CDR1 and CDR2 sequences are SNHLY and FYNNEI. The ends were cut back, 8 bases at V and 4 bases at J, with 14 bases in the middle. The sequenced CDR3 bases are TGTGCCAGCGACGGGGGTAGGGGCACTGAA. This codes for CASDGGRGTE. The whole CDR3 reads CASDGGRGTEAFF.

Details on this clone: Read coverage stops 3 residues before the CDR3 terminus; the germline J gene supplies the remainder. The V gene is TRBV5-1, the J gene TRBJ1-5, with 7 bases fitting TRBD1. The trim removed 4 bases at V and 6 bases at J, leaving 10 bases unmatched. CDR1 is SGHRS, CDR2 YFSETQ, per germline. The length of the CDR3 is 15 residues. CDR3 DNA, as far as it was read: TGCGCCAGCAGCCCAGTACCGACAGGGACTCAGCCC. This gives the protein CASSPVPTGTQP. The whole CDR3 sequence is CASSPVPTGTQPQHF.